The TCR beta chain under discussion was sequenced for a study of T cell responses to AZD1222 COVID-19 vaccine (dated by TCRdb to 2020 to 2023). Regarding the study in general: AZD1222 recipients whose second dose came at about 4 weeks and those whose second dose came at about 12 weeks were combined into one group, since spike-specific TCR depth and breadth did not differ between the two schedules. Trial participants were enrolled by age into subgroups of 18-55, 56-69 and 70-plus years, and around 140, 26 and 57 TCR-sequenced participants, respectively, were included in these subgroups. A total of approximately 250 trial participants underwent TCR sequencing, of whom about 210 had received two doses of AZD1222 and about 25 had received two doses of the MenACWY control vaccine.

The CDR3 regions of human TCRbeta chains were analyzed by immunosequencing. The study's own analysis went as follows. Repertoire TCRs were matched against a reference library of SARS-CoV-2-specific TCRs generated with the MIRA antigen-specificity platform. Breadth was defined as the fraction of unique TCRs that were SARS-CoV-2-associated, and depth was defined as the fraction of total T cells that were SARS-CoV-2-associated. Using the MIRA data, every spike-specific TCR was mapped to the spike region that the TCR reacted to and assigned to either a CD4 or a CD8 class. Log10-transformed breadth and depth values were compared by one-way ANOVA with Sidak's multiple comparisons tests. Held by TCRdb, this immuneACCESS table contains in-frame sequences only and omits some clones. Under half of the omission traces to an unresolved V gene where checked; the cause of the rest is unknown. The V and J calls and clone size come from that table; D and trimming were worked out from the DNA. The sample has 99,000 or so clones on record, approximately 90% of them singletons. The ten most abundant clones make up around 2.5% of the sample.

General study outcomes and caveats: Nearly half of unique spike-specific TCRs reportedly recognized epitopes outside regions mutated in the B.1.351 and B.1.1.7 variants. The 56-69-year group was small, and its depth increase did not reach significance, likely because of low power. CD4 TCRs associated with the vaccine covered the entire spike protein, and the dominant responses were in regions 160-218 and 743-854. Because no day 14 peak-response samples were available, the repertoires could be characterized only after the peak T cell response. Only five to seven AZD1222 recipients were SARS-CoV-2 seropositive at baseline, limiting conclusions about previously exposed vaccinees. After two AZD1222 doses, both the breadth and the depth of spike-specific TCRs were significantly higher than at day 0 and than in MenACWY recipients. Participants were mostly white British, with more females than males. The authors suggested clonal diversity may have been underestimated.

With regard to this clone: What this receptor recognizes is not known. Within one base of it there is no much larger clone, and no base qualities were kept.

Interpreted using the paper, the time point label stands for: baseline before first vaccination. Vaccinee samples were obtained from the UK trials COV001 and COV002, which included a single-blind randomized controlled phase 2/3 trial of AZD1222 (ChAdOx1 nCoV-19) in healthy adults. For TCRbeta chain sequencing, PBMC samples from trial participants were taken at day 0 and at day 28 after the second dose. The germline V gene supplies CDR1 SNHLY and CDR2 FYNNEI. Its CDR3 holds 14 amino acids, cysteine through phenylalanine. Just CDR3 DNA is preserved here, 42 bases in frame from base 1. V and J are truncated by 7 bases and 0 bases respectively, leaving an intervening sequence of 11 bases.

The chain uses TRBV2 and TRBJ2-3; no D gene call is confident. The material was peripheral blood, obtained on day 0 of AZD1222 vaccination. The receptor was derived from an adult in good health. The CDR3 region reads CASNRLISTDTQYF. The sequenced DNA is TGTGCCAGCAATCGTCTGATAAGCACAGATACGCAGTATTTT.